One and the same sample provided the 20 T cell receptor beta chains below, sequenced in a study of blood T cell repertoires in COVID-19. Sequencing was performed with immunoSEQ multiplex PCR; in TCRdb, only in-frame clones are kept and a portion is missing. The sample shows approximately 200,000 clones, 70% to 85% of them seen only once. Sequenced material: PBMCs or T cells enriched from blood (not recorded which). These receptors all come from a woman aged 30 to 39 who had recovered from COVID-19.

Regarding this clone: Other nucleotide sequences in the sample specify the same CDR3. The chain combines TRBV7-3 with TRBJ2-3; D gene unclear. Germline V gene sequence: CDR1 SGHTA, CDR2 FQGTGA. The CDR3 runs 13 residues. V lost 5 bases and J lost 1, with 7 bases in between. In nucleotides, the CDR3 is TGTGCCAGCAGCCTCTCTGGCACAGATACGCAGTATTTT. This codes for CASSLSGTDTQYF.

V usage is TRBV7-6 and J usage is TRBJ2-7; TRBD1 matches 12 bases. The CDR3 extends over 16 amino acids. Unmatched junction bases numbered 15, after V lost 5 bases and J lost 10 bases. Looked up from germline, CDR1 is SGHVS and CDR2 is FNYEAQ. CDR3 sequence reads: CASSQNPGQGALGQYF. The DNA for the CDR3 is TGTGCCAGCAGCCAAAATCCGGGACAGGGGGCCCTGGGACAGTACTTC.

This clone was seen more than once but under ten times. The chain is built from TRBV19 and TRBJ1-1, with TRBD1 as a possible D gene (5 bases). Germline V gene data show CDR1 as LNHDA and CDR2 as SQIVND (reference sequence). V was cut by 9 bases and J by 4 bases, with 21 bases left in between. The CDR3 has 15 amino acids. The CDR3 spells CASQDTAWSGTEAFF. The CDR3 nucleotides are TGTGCCAGCCAGGACACCGCATGGAGTGGCACTGAAGCTTTCTTT. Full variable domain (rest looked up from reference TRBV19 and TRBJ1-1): DGGITQSPKYLFRKEGQNVTLSCEQNLNHDAMYWYRQDPGQGLRLIYYSQIVNDFQKGDIAEGYSVSREKKESFPLTVTSAQKNPTAFYLCASQDTAWSGTEAFFGQGTRLTVV.

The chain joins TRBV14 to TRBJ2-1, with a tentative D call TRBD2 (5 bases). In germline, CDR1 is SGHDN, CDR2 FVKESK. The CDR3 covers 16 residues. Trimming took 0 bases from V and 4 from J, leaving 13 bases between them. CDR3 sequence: CASSQEASRRYNEQFF. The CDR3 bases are TGTGCCAGCAGCCAAGAGGCTAGCAGGAGGTACAATGAGCAGTTCTTC.

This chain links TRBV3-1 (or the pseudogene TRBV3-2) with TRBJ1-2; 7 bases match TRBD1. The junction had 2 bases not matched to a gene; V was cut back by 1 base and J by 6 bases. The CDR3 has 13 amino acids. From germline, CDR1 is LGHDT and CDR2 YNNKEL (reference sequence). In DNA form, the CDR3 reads TGTGCCAGCAGCCAAGGACAGGGACATGGCTACACCTTC. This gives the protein CASSQGQGHGYTF.

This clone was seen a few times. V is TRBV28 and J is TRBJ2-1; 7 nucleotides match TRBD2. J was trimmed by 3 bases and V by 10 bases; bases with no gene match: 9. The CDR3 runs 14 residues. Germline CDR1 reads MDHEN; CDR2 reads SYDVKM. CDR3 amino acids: CATGLAAIYNEQFF. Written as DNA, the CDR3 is TGTGCCACCGGGCTAGCGGCAATCTACAATGAGCAGTTCTTC.

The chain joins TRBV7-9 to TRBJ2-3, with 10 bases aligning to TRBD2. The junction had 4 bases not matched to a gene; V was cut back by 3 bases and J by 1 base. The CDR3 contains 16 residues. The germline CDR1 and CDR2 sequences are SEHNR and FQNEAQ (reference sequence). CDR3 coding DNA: TGTGCCAGCAGCTTCACTAGCGGGGCCCGCACAGATACGCAGTATTTT. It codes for CASSFTSGARTDTQYF.

The CDR3 nucleotides are TGTGCCAGCAGCGAGGACAGTCTATTTCGCTACACCTTC. It is translated as CASSEDSLFRYTF. The rearrangement uses TRBV9 and TRBJ1-2, with a weak D call TRBD1 (6 bases). Trimming stripped 3 bases from V and 9 bases from J, with 15 bases between. Per the germline V gene, CDR1 is SGDLS and CDR2 is YYNGEE. The CDR3 extends over 13 amino acids.

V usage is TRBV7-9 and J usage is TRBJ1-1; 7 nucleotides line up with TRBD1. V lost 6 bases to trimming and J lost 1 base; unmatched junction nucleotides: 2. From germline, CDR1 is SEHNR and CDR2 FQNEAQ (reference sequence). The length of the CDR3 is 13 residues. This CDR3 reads CASRTGRNTEAFF. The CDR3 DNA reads TGTGCCAGCAGGACAGGGCGGAACACTGAAGCTTTCTTT.

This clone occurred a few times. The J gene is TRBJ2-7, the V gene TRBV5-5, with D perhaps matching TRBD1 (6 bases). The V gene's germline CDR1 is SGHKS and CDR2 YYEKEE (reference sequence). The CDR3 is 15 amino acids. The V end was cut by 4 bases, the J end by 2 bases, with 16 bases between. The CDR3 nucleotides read TGTGCCAGCAGCCTCGGACAGCCTCTAGCCTACGAGCAGTACTTC. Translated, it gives CASSLGQPLAYEQYF.

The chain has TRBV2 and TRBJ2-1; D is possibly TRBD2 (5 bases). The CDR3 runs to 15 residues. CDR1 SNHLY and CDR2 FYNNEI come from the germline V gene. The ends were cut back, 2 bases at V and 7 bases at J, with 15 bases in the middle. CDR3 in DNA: TGTGCCAGCAGTGAAATGGCGGGCCAAGGGAATGAGCAGTTCTTC. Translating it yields CASSEMAGQGNEQFF.

In DNA, the CDR3 is TGCGCCAGCAGCTTGGTCTCAGGGGGCTTGGGAGAGACCCAGTACTTC. Protein product: CASSLVSGGLGETQYF. The chain carries TRBV5-1 and TRBJ2-5, with 8 bases identical to TRBD1. Germline V gives CDR1 SGHRS, CDR2 YFSETQ. This CDR3 contains 16 residues. The V segment lost 0 bases and the J segment 4 bases; nucleotides outside the gene matches: 8.

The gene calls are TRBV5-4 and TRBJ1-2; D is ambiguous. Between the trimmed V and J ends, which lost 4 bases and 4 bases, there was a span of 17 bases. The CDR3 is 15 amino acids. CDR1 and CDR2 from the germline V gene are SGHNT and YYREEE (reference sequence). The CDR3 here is CASSREPGPIYGYTF. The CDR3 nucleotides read TGTGCCAGCAGCCGGGAACCCGGGCCAATCTATGGCTACACCTTC.

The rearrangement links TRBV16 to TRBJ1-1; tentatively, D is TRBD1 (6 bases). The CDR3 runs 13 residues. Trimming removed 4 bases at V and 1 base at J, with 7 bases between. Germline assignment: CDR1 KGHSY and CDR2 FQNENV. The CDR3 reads CASSRGGNTEAFF. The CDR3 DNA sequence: TGTGCCAGCAGCCGAGGGGGGAACACTGAAGCTTTCTTT.

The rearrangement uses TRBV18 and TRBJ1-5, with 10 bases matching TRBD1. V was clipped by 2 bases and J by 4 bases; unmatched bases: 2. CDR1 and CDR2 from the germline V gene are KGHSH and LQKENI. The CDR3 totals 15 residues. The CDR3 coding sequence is TGTGCCAGCTCACCAAGACAGGGGGCGAATCAGCCCCAGCATTTT. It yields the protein CASSPRQGANQPQHF.

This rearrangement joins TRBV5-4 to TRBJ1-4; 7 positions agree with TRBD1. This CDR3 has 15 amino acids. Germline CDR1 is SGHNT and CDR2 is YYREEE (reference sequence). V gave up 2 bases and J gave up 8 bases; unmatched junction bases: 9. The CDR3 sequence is CASSFKRQGEEKLFF. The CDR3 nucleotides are TGTGCCAGCAGCTTCAAGCGACAGGGAGAGGAAAAACTGTTTTTT.

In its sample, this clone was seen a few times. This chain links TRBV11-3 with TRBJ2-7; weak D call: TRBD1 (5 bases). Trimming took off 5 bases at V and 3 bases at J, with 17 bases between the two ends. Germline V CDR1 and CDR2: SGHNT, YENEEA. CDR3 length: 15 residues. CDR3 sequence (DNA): TGTGCCAGCAGCCCAGGGTGGGCTGCGCACTACGAGCAGTACTTC. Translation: CASSPGWAAHYEQYF.

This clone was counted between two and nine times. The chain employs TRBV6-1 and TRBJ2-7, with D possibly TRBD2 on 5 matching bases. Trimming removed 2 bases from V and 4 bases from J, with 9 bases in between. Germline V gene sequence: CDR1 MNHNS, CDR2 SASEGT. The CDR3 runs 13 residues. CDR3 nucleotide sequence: TGTGCCAGCAGTGAAAGGCCGGGATACGAGCAGTACTTC. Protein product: CASSERPGYEQYF.

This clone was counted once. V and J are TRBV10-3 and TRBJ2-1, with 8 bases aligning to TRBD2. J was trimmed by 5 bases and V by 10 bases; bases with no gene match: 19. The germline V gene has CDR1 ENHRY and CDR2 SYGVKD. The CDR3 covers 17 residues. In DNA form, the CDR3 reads TGTGCCAGCGGCGATCGGGCGGGAGGCCAGAAAAACAATGAGCAGTTCTTC. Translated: CASGDRAGGQKNNEQFF.

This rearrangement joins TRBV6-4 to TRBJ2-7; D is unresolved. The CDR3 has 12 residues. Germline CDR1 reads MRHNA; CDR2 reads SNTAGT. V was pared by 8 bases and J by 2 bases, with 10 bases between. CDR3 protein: CASLPTPYEQYV. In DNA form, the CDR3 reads TGTGCCAGCCTTCCCACACCCTACGAGCAGTACGTC.